These 9 T cell receptor beta chains were sequenced from one sample in a study of CD8+ T cells in alopecia areata. Sequencing relied on a cDNA template that was reverse transcribed from extracted RNA. Some clones are missing from TCRdb's copy, which holds only in-frame ones; the method was immunoSEQ multiplex PCR. Of around 21,000 clones listed, about 63% are singletons. The treatment was: oral pan-JAK inhibitor, 5-10 mg twice daily. Researchers gathered lesional scalp punch biopsies and peripheral blood from patients with alopecia areata. The sequences come from skin, collected at week 4, from a patient treated with tofacitinib. The receptors stem from a human donor with alopecia areata.

CDR3 region: CASSPAGETQYF. CDR3 in DNA: TGTGCCAGCAGCCCGGCTGGAGAGACCCAGTACTTC. The rearrangement joins TRBV7-9 to TRBJ2-5; D gene uncertain. Germline-derived CDR1 and CDR2 are SEHNR and FQNEAQ (reference sequence). V lost 5 bases, J lost 4 bases, and 8 bases lay in between. The CDR3 runs to 12 residues.

Here the CDR3 reads CASSRGGEGGYTF. CDR3 in DNA: TGTGCCAGCAGCCGAGGGGGGGAGGGTGGCTACACCTTC. The chain employs TRBV6-5 and TRBJ1-2, with D possibly TRBD1 on 6 matching bases. Trimming stripped 6 bases from V and 7 bases from J, with 15 bases between. The CDR3 spans 13 residues. The V gene's germline CDR1 is MNHEY and CDR2 SVGAGI.

The chain joins TRBV4-2 to TRBJ1-1, with TRBD1 as a possible D gene (5 bases). The CDR3 has 15 residues. Trimming took off 1 base at V and 4 bases at J, with 13 bases between the two ends. Germline values: CDR1 LGHNA, CDR2 YNFKEQ. The CDR3 spells CASSQGIGAGTEAFF. In DNA form, the CDR3 reads TGTGCCAGCAGCCAAGGGATAGGGGCCGGCACTGAAGCTTTCTTT.

This sequence joins TRBV6-1 and TRBJ2-7, with D perhaps TRBD1 (6 bases). Germline V gives CDR1 MNHNS, CDR2 SASEGT. V lost 4 bases and J 0 bases, leaving 13 bases between the germline ends. The CDR3 contains 15 residues. The CDR3 sequence is CASSGRQASSYEQYF. DNA of the CDR3: TGTGCCAGCAGTGGACGACAGGCCTCCTCCTACGAGCAGTACTTC.

This sequence joins TRBV29-1 and TRBJ2-5; D remains ambiguous. The J call may be wrong; the DNA end is better matched by TRBJ2-7. This CDR3 has 11 amino acids. Germline CDR1 is SQVTM and CDR2 is ANQGSEA. CDR3 sequence (DNA): TGCAGCGTTGAAACAGCCTACGAGCAGTACTTC. It codes for CSVETAYEQYF.

This clone has just a few counts. This chain joins TRBV5-5 and TRBJ2-1; 7 positions agree with TRBD1. The CDR3 spans 16 residues. V trimming: 1 base; J trimming: 9 bases; junction bases outside the gene matches: 13. The germline V gene has CDR1 SGHKS and CDR2 YYEKEE (reference sequence). The chain's CDR3 is CASSLSPSDRAGEQFF. DNA of the CDR3: TGTGCCAGCAGCTTGAGCCCTTCCGACAGGGCGGGTGAGCAGTTCTTC. The full variable domain, with the rest looked up from reference TRBV5-5 and TRBJ2-1, is DAGVTQSPTHLIKTRGQQVTLRCSPISGHKSVSWYQQVLGQGPQFIFQYYEKEERGRGNFPDRFSARQFPNYSSELNVNALLLGDSALYLCASSLSPSDRAGEQFFGPGTRLTVL.

In this sample, this clone turned up a few times. The chain joins TRBV9 to TRBJ2-1, with no clear D. The CDR3 length is 15 residues. The ends were cut back, 3 bases at V and 10 bases at J, with 20 bases in the middle. Germline-derived CDR1 and CDR2 are SGDLS and YYNGEE. The CDR3 loop is CASSASNHPWSEQFF. The CDR3 DNA is TGTGCCAGCAGCGCAAGCAATCACCCCTGGTCCGAGCAGTTCTTC.

The chain has TRBV5-1 and TRBJ1-2; D possibly corresponds to TRBD1 (5 bases). V was trimmed by 0 bases and J by 6 bases, leaving 12 bases between them. The CDR3 covers 14 residues. Germline CDR1 SGHRS, CDR2 YFSETQ. The CDR3 loop is CASSLVQDTNGYTF. CDR3 in DNA: TGCGCCAGCAGCTTGGTCCAGGACACCAATGGCTACACCTTC. The full variable domain, with the rest looked up from reference TRBV5-1 and TRBJ1-2, is KAGVTQTPRYLIKTRGQQVTLSCSPISGHRSVSWYQQTPGQGLQFLFEYFSETQRNKGNFPGRFSGRQFSNSRSEMNVSTLELGDSALYLCASSLVQDTNGYTFGSGTRLTVV.

The chain is built from TRBV7-8 and TRBJ1-2; the match to TRBD1 covers 9 bases. The CDR3 contains 15 residues. The trim removed 2 bases at V and 4 bases at J, leaving 5 bases unmatched. Looked up from germline, CDR1 is SGHVS and CDR2 is FQNEAQ. The CDR3 sequence: CASSLIDRGIYGYTF. The CDR3, as DNA: TGTGCCAGCAGCTTAATAGACAGGGGGATCTATGGCTACACCTTC.